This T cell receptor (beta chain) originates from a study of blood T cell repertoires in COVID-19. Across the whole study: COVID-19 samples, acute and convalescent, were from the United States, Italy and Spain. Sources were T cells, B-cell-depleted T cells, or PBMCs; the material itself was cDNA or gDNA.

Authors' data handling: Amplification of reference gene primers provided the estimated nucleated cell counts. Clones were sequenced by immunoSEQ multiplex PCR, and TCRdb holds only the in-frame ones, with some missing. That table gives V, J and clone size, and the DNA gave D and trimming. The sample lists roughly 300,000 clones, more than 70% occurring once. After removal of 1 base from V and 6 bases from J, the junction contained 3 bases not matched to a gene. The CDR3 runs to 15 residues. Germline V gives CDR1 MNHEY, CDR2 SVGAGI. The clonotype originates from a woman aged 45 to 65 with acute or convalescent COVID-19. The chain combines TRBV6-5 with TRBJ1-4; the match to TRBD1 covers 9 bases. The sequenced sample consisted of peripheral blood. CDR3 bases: TGTGCCAGCAGTTACTGGGGACAGGGTTATGAAAAACTGTTTTTT. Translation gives CASSYWGQGYEKLFF.